The clone carrying this T cell receptor beta chain has only one observation. The antigen is undetermined. This entry belongs to a study of OX40 agonist ivuxolimab in advanced cancers. The V gene's germline CDR1 is MNHEY and CDR2 SMNVEV (reference sequence). With V trimmed by 5 bases and J by 6 bases, 7 bases remained unmatched. This CDR3 has 13 residues. Study-wide points: Compared with others, partial responders at 0.1-3.0 mg/kg displayed clonal expansion among the lowest.

Sequenced by immunoSEQ multiplex PCR; TCRdb stores in-frame clones only, minus some. This sample carries 70,000 to 90,000 clones, 86% of them seen once, and the ten largest clones take about 8%. The rearrangement uses TRBV27 and TRBJ2-7, with TRBD2 matching over 7 bases. This receptor was taken from an adult with an advanced solid tumor such as melanoma, head and neck, liver or kidney cancer. The sample consisted of CD4+ or CD8+ T cells sorted from blood, taken in a trial of the OX40 agonist ivuxolimab. The CDR3 bases are TGTGCCAGCAGTCCCCCAGGGAGGGGCGAGCAGTACTTC. This translates into CASSPPGRGEQYF.